One sample yielded the 12 T cell receptor beta chains listed below, sequenced in a study of blood T cell repertoires in COVID-19. Profiling relied on immunoSEQ multiplex PCR, and the TCRdb table lists in-frame clones only, not all of them. The sample lists 250,000 to 350,000 clones, roughly 87% occurring once. Sequenced sample: peripheral blood. These receptor sequences come from a young man with active or convalescent COVID-19.

The CDR3 is CASSKTTNEQYF. The CDR3 region has the DNA TGTGCCAGCAGTAAGACAACAAACGAGCAGTACTTC. V gene TRBV6-5 combines with J gene TRBJ2-7; D uncertain. Germline V gene data show CDR1 as MNHEY and CDR2 as SVGAGI. V was cut by 5 bases and J by 5 bases, with 10 bases left in between. This CDR3 is 12 amino acids long.

The chain links TRBV7-8 to TRBJ1-5, with D uncertain. V was trimmed by 4 bases and J by 2 bases, leaving 12 bases between them. Germline V CDR1 and CDR2: SGHVS, FQNEAQ. The CDR3 spans 15 residues. The CDR3 sequence is CASSSVLRGNQPQHF. DNA for the CDR3: TGTGCCAGCAGCTCAGTCCTGAGGGGCAATCAGCCCCAGCATTTT.

The chain has TRBV6-1 and TRBJ1-2; the D is unclear. V was trimmed by 4 bases and J by 5 bases, leaving 17 bases between them. CDR3 size: 15 residues. Germline CDR1 and CDR2: MNHNS and SASEGT. This chain's CDR3 is CASSGADHRRYGYTF. The DNA of the CDR3 is TGTGCCAGCAGTGGAGCGGATCACCGGCGGTATGGCTACACCTTC.

The V call is TRBV7-8, the J call TRBJ2-2; 8 bases align to TRBD2. The germline V gene has CDR1 SGHVS and CDR2 FQNEAQ. CDR3 size: 16 residues. With V trimmed by 5 bases and J by 0 bases, 5 bases remained unmatched. CDR3 nucleotide sequence: TGTGCCAGCAGCGTATTAGCGGGGACGAACACCGGGGAGCTGTTTTTT. Translation: CASSVLAGTNTGELFF.

The genes are TRBV5-6 and TRBJ1-1; 8 bases are shared with TRBD1. Germline lookup yields CDR1 SGHDT and CDR2 YYEEEE. V trimming: 0 bases; J trimming: 6 bases; junction bases outside the gene matches: 10. The CDR3 runs to 16 residues. The CDR3: CASSLGRGQVVPEAFF. The DNA for the CDR3 is TGTGCCAGCAGCTTGGGGCGGGGACAGGTGGTGCCTGAAGCTTTCTTT.

The V and J genes are TRBV25-1 and TRBJ1-3; D is ambiguous. The CDR3 spans 13 residues. The germline V and J ends were trimmed by 5 bases and 0 bases, with 5 bases remaining between them. CDR1 MGHDK and CDR2 SYGVNS come from the germline V gene. CDR3 loop: CASSTGSGNTIYF. The DNA for the CDR3 is TGTGCCAGCAGTACTGGCTCTGGAAACACCATATATTTT. Full variable domain (missing parts from reference TRBV25-1 and TRBJ1-3): EADIYQTPRYLVIGTGKKITLECSQTMGHDKMYWYQQDPGMELHLIHYSYGVNSTEKGDLSSESTVSRIRTEHFPLTLESARPSHTSQYLCASSTGSGNTIYFGEGSWLTVV.

The chain joins TRBV5-1 to TRBJ1-2; 7 bases fit TRBD1. CDR1 SGHRS and CDR2 YFSETQ come from the germline V gene. With 2 bases clipped from V and 5 bases from J, the junction kept 6 bases outside the gene matches. This CDR3 comprises 14 residues. The CDR3 DNA sequence: TGCGCCAGCAGCTTACGAAAGGGGGCATATGGCTACACCTTC. It translates to CASSLRKGAYGYTF.

CDR3 amino acids: CASSSPPRRGQGSNYGYTF. The DNA for the CDR3 is TGTGCCAGCAGCTCCCCCCCCCGCCGGGGACAGGGCTCTAACTATGGCTACACCTTC. The chain links TRBV7-6 to TRBJ1-2; 9 positions match TRBD1. From germline, CDR1 is SGHVS and CDR2 FNYEAQ. V lost 4 bases, J lost 0 bases, and 15 bases stayed unmatched. CDR3 size: 19 residues. The entire variable domain, with the rest obtained from reference TRBV7-6 and TRBJ1-2, is as follows: GAGVSQSPRYKVTKRGQDVALRCDPISGHVSLYWYRQALGQGPEFLTYFNYEAQQDKSGLPNDRFSAERPEGSISTLTIQRTEQRDSAMYRCASSSPPRRGQGSNYGYTFGSGTRLTVV.

The chain carries TRBV7-9 and TRBJ2-5; 9 bases agree with TRBD2. Germline CDR1 and CDR2: SEHNR and FQNEAQ (reference sequence). Losses at the gene ends were 4 bases for V and 4 bases for J; bases not matched to a gene: 4. The CDR3 is 14 amino acids. CDR3: CASSYGGGAETQYF. The CDR3 DNA is TGTGCCAGCAGCTACGGCGGGGGGGCAGAGACCCAGTACTTC.

This chain links TRBV27 with TRBJ1-4; a possible D gene is TRBD1 (6 bases). Germline V CDR1 and CDR2: MNHEY, SMNVEV (reference sequence). This CDR3 spans 18 amino acids. V lost 0 bases and J lost 4, with 18 bases in between. In nucleotides, the CDR3 is TGTGCCAGCAGTTTATCTTTCCCCTGGGGGCACCGTAATGAAAAACTGTTTTTT. It codes for CASSLSFPWGHRNEKLFF. Filled out from reference TRBV27 and TRBJ1-4, the complete variable domain reads EAQVTQNPRYLITVTGKKLTVTCSQNMNHEYMSWYRQDPGLGLRQIYYSMNVEVTDKGDVPEGYKVSRKEKRNFPLILESPSPNQTSLYFCASSLSFPWGHRNEKLFFGSGTQLSVL.

This clone was seen a handful of times. The V gene is TRBV12-3 or TRBV12-4, the J gene TRBJ1-2; D is unclear. The V gene lost 11 bases and the J gene lost 5 bases, with 18 bases spanning the gap. The CDR3 sequence is 13 residues long. The CDR3 reads CAEDAISGYGYTF. The CDR3 region has the DNA TGTGCCGAAGATGCGATATCGGGTTATGGCTACACCTTC.

This clone has a single count. The J gene is TRBJ2-1, the V gene TRBV20-1; D remains unclear. Germline CDR1 DFQATT, CDR2 SNEGSKA (reference sequence). The CDR3 is 11 residues long. V was cut by 5 bases and J by 5 bases, with 7 bases left in between. The CDR3 is CSAPVNNEQFF. DNA for the CDR3: TGCAGTGCTCCCGTAAACAATGAGCAGTTCTTC.